This TCR beta chain was obtained from a study of T-cell memory formation after mild COVID-19. TCRdb reprocessed the 5' RACE reads with MiXCR, giving one entry per CDR3 protein. The sample lists 200,000 to 250,000 distinct CDR3 sequences, around 25% occurring once. The CDR3 loop spans 14 amino acids. V dropped 1 base and J dropped 6 bases, with 13 bases sitting between them. From germline, CDR1 is SGHTA and CDR2 FQGNSA. This clonotype has ten or more counts. The rearrangement uses TRBV7-2 and TRBJ2-7, with D possibly being TRBD1 or TRBD2 (5 bases each). The sample consisted of PBMCs or a T cell subset sorted from them (not recorded which). The sequence was obtained from an adult woman who had mild COVID-19 (a few samples of this study predate the infection). Cell type and time point are not known. CDR3 DNA: TGTGCCAGCAGCTTAGAGTCCGGGACCGGCGAGCAGTACTTC. Protein: CASSLESGTGEQYF.